This T cell receptor beta chain comes out of a study of T cell responses to AZD1222 COVID-19 vaccine. Points from the study as a whole: Two AZD1222 doses significantly raised spike-specific TCR breadth and depth over controls. Among the donors, most were white British and more were female, and clonal diversity was possibly underestimated. Without day 14 samples, only post-peak T cell repertoires were studied.

Some clones are missing from TCRdb's copy, which holds only in-frame ones; the method was immunoSEQ multiplex PCR. The sample has approximately 140,000 clones, approximately 90% seen once. For this clone: Antigen unknown.

Germline-derived CDR1 and CDR2 are MNHEY and SVGEGT. Unmatched junction bases numbered 14, after V lost 4 bases and J lost 6 bases. The CDR3 totals 16 residues. The specimen comprised peripheral blood, sampled on day 0 of AZD1222 vaccination. The chain carries TRBV6-2 or TRBV6-3 and TRBJ1-1, with 7 bases identical to TRBD1. This TCR came from an adult in good health. The CDR3 sequence: CASSSGQPALGSEAFF. CDR3 DNA sequence: TGTGCCAGCAGTTCGGGACAGCCGGCTTTGGGGTCTGAAGCTTTCTTT.